Presented here are 26 T cell receptor beta chains from one specimen sequenced in a study of T cells in Graves' hyperthyroidism and ophthalmopathy. RNA transcripts yielded amplified TCR beta CDR3 regions. First-round RT-PCR of the TCR CDR3 relied on the HTBI primer set. TCRdb reanalysed the multiplex PCR reads using MiXCR and keeps one entry per CDR3 protein. The table has roughly 650,000 distinct CDR3 sequences, about a sixth seen once; the top ten hold about 3.5%. The sequenced sample consisted of blood. The receptors were sampled from a woman in her thirties or forties with Graves' ophthalmopathy.

J is TRBJ2-3 and V is TRBV29-1; no clear D gene. The V end lost 4 bases, the J end lost 1 base, and 6 bases lay between the germline ends. The germline V gene encodes CDR1 SQVTM and CDR2 ANQGSEA. This CDR3 comprises 12 residues. CDR3 protein: CSVGRRTDTQYF. For the CDR3, the DNA is TGCAGCGTTGGCAGACGCACAGATACGCAGTATTTT.

This clonotype was seen ten or more times. CDR3 loop: CASSDPYNEQFF. In nucleotides, the CDR3 is TGTGCCAGCAGTGATCCCTACAATGAGCAGTTCTTC. The rearrangement joins TRBV2 to TRBJ2-1; D not certain. This CDR3 contains 12 residues. From germline, CDR1 is SNHLY and CDR2 FYNNEI. V lost 3 bases and J 2 bases, leaving 2 bases between the germline ends.

This clonotype was found many times. The chain joins TRBV6-1 to TRBJ2-1; 10 nucleotides agree with TRBD2. With 5 bases clipped from V and 8 bases from J, the junction kept 21 bases outside the gene matches. CDR3 length: 19 residues. Germline V lookup: CDR1 MNHNS, CDR2 SASEGT. CDR3 residues: CASSTQAALAGVFSDEQFF. The CDR3 nucleotides are TGTGCCAGCAGTACCCAAGCGGCCCTAGCGGGAGTATTTAGCGATGAGCAGTTCTTC.

The CDR3 DNA is TGTGCCAGCAGGCCACAGGGGGCGGGGAAGGAGCAGTTCTTC. This sequence encodes CASRPQGAGKEQFF. The rearrangement uses TRBV28 and TRBJ2-1, with TRBD1 identical over 9 bases. Germline CDR1 MDHEN, CDR2 SYDVKM. The CDR3 contains 14 residues. The junction had 10 bases not matched to a gene; V was cut back by 6 bases and J by 10 bases.

This clonotype was seen at least ten times. This chain connects TRBV5-1 to TRBJ2-3, with TRBD1 matching 7 bases. Germline V gene sequence: CDR1 SGHRS, CDR2 YFSETQ. The CDR3 length is 13 residues. V gave up 4 bases and J gave up 6 bases; unmatched junction bases: 5. In DNA, the CDR3 is TGCGCCAGCAGCATAACAGGGGAGGATACGCAGTATTTT. This gives the protein CASSITGEDTQYF.

This clonotype was seen a few times. CDR3 bases: TGTGCCAGCAGGCCCGAGGGACAGGGGCTCAATGAGCAGTTCTTC. This gives the protein CASRPEGQGLNEQFF. The V and J genes are TRBV7-3 and TRBJ2-1, with 10 nucleotides matching TRBD1. This CDR3 is 15 amino acids long. V was pared by 6 bases and J by 6 bases, with 8 bases of the junction left unmatched. From germline, CDR1 is SGHTA and CDR2 FQGTGA.

The gene calls are TRBV4-2 and TRBJ2-3, with D perhaps matching TRBD2 (5 bases). Trimming cost V 2 bases and J 5 bases, with 14 bases left between them. CDR3 length: 15 amino acids. Germline CDR1 reads LGHNA; CDR2 reads YNFKEQ. The CDR3 protein is CASSQRQIGGDTQYF. CDR3 coding DNA: TGTGCCAGCAGCCAACGCCAAATCGGAGGAGATACGCAGTATTTT.

V gene TRBV28 combines with J gene TRBJ2-3; TRBD1 matches at 8 bases. This CDR3 comprises 17 residues. Trimming took 7 bases from V and 3 from J; bases not matched to a gene: 15. The V gene's germline CDR1 is MDHEN and CDR2 SYDVKM. In nucleotides, the CDR3 is TGTGCCAGCACCTCACGGGGGCAGGGGGCGCGAACAGATACGCAGTATTTT. It yields the protein CASTSRGQGARTDTQYF.

This clonotype showed up many times. The V call is TRBV18, the J call TRBJ1-1, with D tentatively TRBD1 (5 bases). CDR3 length: 14 residues. CDR1 is KGHSH, CDR2 LQKENI, per germline. Trimming took off 2 bases at V and 5 bases at J, with 12 bases between the two ends. The CDR3 bases are TGTGCCAGCTCACCAGGCGGGGCAGAAACTGAAGCTTTCTTT. Translation gives CASSPGGAETEAFF.

Turning to this clonotype: A much larger clone differs by one base, so this may be a read error. This likely comes from a read error, as the CDR3 has no conserved phenylalanine or tryptophan at its end. The V and J genes are TRBV20-1 and TRBJ2-7; 10 bases align to TRBD2. The V gene's germline CDR1 is DFQATT and CDR2 SNEGSKA (reference sequence). The CDR3 consists of 16 residues. J lost 1 base, V lost 3 bases, and 9 bases had no gene match. The CDR3 sequence is CSARRALAGDSYEQYL. CDR3 DNA sequence: TGCAGTGCTAGGCGGGCTCTAGCGGGAGATTCCTACGAGCAGTACCTC.

This clonotype appeared many times. The chain combines TRBV5-1 with TRBJ2-1, with TRBD2 matching 13 bases. The CDR3 is 15 residues long. Germline-derived CDR1 and CDR2 are SGHRS and YFSETQ. With V trimmed by 6 bases and J by 6 bases, 6 bases remained unmatched. CDR3 in DNA: TGCGCCAGCACCCAGAGGACTAGCGGGAGCAATGAGCAGTTCTTC. Translating it yields CASTQRTSGSNEQFF.

This chain links TRBV2 with TRBJ1-1, with D perhaps TRBD1 (5 bases). CDR1 and CDR2 from the germline V gene are SNHLY and FYNNEI. Trimming left V 8 bases short and J 0 bases short, with 13 bases between. This CDR3 contains 14 residues. The CDR3 sequence is CASHGGWVNTEAFF. As DNA, the CDR3 is TGTGCCAGCCATGGGGGGTGGGTGAACACTGAAGCTTTCTTT.

The chain combines TRBV6-2 or TRBV6-3 with TRBJ2-7; tentative D call: TRBD1 (5 bases). The V end lost 4 bases, the J end lost 2 bases, and 9 bases lay between the germline ends. This CDR3 is 13 amino acids long. CDR1 and CDR2 (germline): MNHEY, SVGEGT. Written as DNA, the CDR3 is TGTGCCAGCAGTTGGACAAATACCTACGAGCAGTACTTC. Translated, it gives CASSWTNTYEQYF.

The sample holds many counts of this clonotype. The V and J genes are TRBV20-1 and TRBJ1-1, with 8 bases lining up with TRBD1. Per the germline V gene, CDR1 is DFQATT and CDR2 is SNEGSKA (reference sequence). Trimming at V came to 3 bases and at J to 3 bases, leaving 6 bases not matched to a gene. CDR3 length: 14 amino acids. This chain's CDR3 is CSASVTGVDTEAFF. The CDR3 DNA reads as TGCAGTGCTAGTGTGACAGGGGTCGACACTGAAGCTTTCTTT.

This clonotype was picked up many times. The rearrangement links TRBV20-1 to TRBJ2-1; TRBD2 aligns across 9 bases. The CDR3 is 13 amino acids. The J segment lost 5 bases and the V segment lost 3 bases, leaving 2 bases of the junction unmatched. Germline V gene sequence: CDR1 DFQATT, CDR2 SNEGSKA (reference sequence). As DNA, the CDR3 is TGCAGTGCTAGGACTAGCGGCCACAATGAGCAGTTCTTC. Residues: CSARTSGHNEQFF.

This clonotype occurred many times. V and J are TRBV28 and TRBJ2-5, with unresolved D. V was pared by 5 bases and J by 2 bases, with 9 bases between. Germline V gives CDR1 MDHEN, CDR2 SYDVKM. The CDR3 is 13 residues long. The CDR3: CASSPYIQETQYF. CDR3 sequence (DNA): TGTGCCAGCAGTCCCTACATACAAGAGACCCAGTACTTC.

The table lists this clonotype with a few counts. The chain couples TRBV4-1 to TRBJ2-1; D is ambiguous. The CDR3 has 15 residues. Looked up from germline, CDR1 is MGHRA and CDR2 is YSYEKL. V was trimmed by 4 bases and J by 1 base, leaving 11 bases between them. The CDR3 is CASSPKFRSYNEQFF. The CDR3 DNA follows: TGCGCCAGCAGCCCAAAGTTCAGGTCCTACAATGAGCAGTTCTTC.

This clonotype was picked up many times. V gene TRBV30 combines with J gene TRBJ2-3; possible D gene TRBD2, 5 bases. The CDR3 covers 14 residues. Germline CDR1 and CDR2: GTSNPN and SVGIG (reference sequence). V was cut by 2 bases and J by 0 bases, with 9 bases left in between. CDR3 region: CAWSRGLSTDTQYF. CDR3 nucleotides: TGTGCCTGGAGTCGAGGACTTAGCACAGATACGCAGTATTTT. The full variable domain, completed using reference TRBV30 and TRBJ2-3, is SQTIHQWPATLVQPVGSPLSLECTVEGTSNPNLYWYRQAAGRGLQLLFYSVGIGQISSEVPQNLSASRPQDRQFILSSKKLLLSDSGFYLCAWSRGLSTDTQYFGPGTRLTVL.

This rearrangement joins TRBV6-2 or TRBV6-3 to TRBJ1-2; D perhaps matches TRBD1 (5 bases). Germline V gives CDR1 MNHEY, CDR2 SVGEGT. V dropped 5 bases and J dropped 3 bases, with 10 bases sitting between them. CDR3 length equals 13 residues. This chain's CDR3 is CASSDVGDYGYTF. The CDR3, as DNA: TGTGCCAGCAGTGACGTGGGGGACTATGGCTACACCTTC.

This chain links TRBV10-3 with TRBJ2-1; D not certain. The CDR3 extends over 14 amino acids. Germline CDR1 reads ENHRY; CDR2 reads SYGVKD. Trimming pared 2 bases from V and 6 bases from J, leaving 11 bases between. CDR3: CAISEGQIPNEQFF. The CDR3 DNA is TGTGCCATCAGTGAGGGGCAGATCCCCAATGAGCAGTTCTTC.

This clonotype was found many times. This sequence joins TRBV12-3 or TRBV12-4 and TRBJ1-1; D unclear. Trimming took off 6 bases at V and 2 bases at J, with 10 bases between the two ends. CDR3 length equals 13 residues. This chain's CDR3 is CASSFGPNTEAFF. The CDR3, as DNA: TGTGCCAGCAGCTTCGGACCCAACACTGAAGCTTTCTTT.

As regards this clonotype: A read error may be the cause here, since a much bigger clone is one base away. The chain links TRBV12-3 or TRBV12-4 to TRBJ2-2, with 7 bases fitting TRBD1. Trimming took 6 bases from V and 3 from J; bases not matched to a gene: 4. The CDR3 contains 14 residues. CDR3 loop: CASRSGTDTGELFF. CDR3 nucleotide sequence: TGTGCCAGCAGGTCCGGGACAGACACCGGGGAGCTGTTTTTT.

This sequence joins TRBV19 and TRBJ1-5, with a tentative D call TRBD1 (6 bases). CDR3 length: 15 residues. The germline V and J ends were trimmed by 4 bases and 8 bases, with 18 bases remaining between them. Germline V gene sequence: CDR1 LNHDA, CDR2 SQIVND (reference sequence). CDR3 sequence: CASSTRATGGEPQHF. The CDR3 DNA reads as TGTGCCAGTAGTACAAGGGCGACAGGAGGGGAGCCCCAGCATTTT. The full variable domain, rest sourced from reference TRBV19 and TRBJ1-5, is DGGITQSPKYLFRKEGQNVTLSCEQNLNHDAMYWYRQDPGQGLRLIYYSQIVNDFQKGDIAEGYSVSREKKESFPLTVTSAQKNPTAFYLCASSTRATGGEPQHFGDGTRLSIL.

This clonotype was detected a few times. This chain uses TRBV19 with TRBJ2-1; 7 bases are a match to TRBD2. V lost 4 bases, J lost 12 bases, and 3 bases stayed unmatched. CDR3 length equals 11 residues. Germline V CDR1 and CDR2: LNHDA, SQIVND (reference sequence). For the CDR3, the DNA is TGTGCCAGTAGTACTGCTAGCGGGCAGTTCTTC. Protein sequence: CASSTASGQFF.

This chain links TRBV5-5 with TRBJ2-6, with TRBD1 as a possible D gene (5 bases). The germline V gene has CDR1 SGHKS and CDR2 YYEKEE (reference sequence). The CDR3 length is 16 residues. V dropped 0 bases and J dropped 1 base, with 8 bases sitting between them. CDR3 DNA sequence: TGTGCCAGCAGCTTGGAACCAGGGTCTGGGGCCAACGTCCTGACTTTC. Its protein is CASSLEPGSGANVLTF.

This clonotype was observed many times. The chain recombines TRBV2 with TRBJ2-3; 7 bases fit TRBD1. CDR3 length: 16 residues. V was clipped by 6 bases and J by 4 bases; unmatched bases: 13. Germline V CDR1 and CDR2: SNHLY, FYNNEI. The CDR3 nucleotides read TGTGCCAGCAGCGACGACAGGGCTGCGGCGTCAGATACGCAGTATTTT. Translating gives CASSDDRAAASDTQYF.